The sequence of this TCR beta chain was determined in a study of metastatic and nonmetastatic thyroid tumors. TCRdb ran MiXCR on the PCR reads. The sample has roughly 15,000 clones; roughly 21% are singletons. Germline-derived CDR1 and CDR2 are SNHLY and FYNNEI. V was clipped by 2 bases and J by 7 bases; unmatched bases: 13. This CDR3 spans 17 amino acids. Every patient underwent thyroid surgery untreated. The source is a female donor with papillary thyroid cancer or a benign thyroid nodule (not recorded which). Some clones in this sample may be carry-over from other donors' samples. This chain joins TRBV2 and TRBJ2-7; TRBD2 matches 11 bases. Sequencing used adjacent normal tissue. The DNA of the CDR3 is TGTGCCAGCAGTGAAAAACTAGCGGGGGACAGGTCTGGGGAGCAGTACTTC. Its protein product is CASSEKLAGDRSGEQYF.